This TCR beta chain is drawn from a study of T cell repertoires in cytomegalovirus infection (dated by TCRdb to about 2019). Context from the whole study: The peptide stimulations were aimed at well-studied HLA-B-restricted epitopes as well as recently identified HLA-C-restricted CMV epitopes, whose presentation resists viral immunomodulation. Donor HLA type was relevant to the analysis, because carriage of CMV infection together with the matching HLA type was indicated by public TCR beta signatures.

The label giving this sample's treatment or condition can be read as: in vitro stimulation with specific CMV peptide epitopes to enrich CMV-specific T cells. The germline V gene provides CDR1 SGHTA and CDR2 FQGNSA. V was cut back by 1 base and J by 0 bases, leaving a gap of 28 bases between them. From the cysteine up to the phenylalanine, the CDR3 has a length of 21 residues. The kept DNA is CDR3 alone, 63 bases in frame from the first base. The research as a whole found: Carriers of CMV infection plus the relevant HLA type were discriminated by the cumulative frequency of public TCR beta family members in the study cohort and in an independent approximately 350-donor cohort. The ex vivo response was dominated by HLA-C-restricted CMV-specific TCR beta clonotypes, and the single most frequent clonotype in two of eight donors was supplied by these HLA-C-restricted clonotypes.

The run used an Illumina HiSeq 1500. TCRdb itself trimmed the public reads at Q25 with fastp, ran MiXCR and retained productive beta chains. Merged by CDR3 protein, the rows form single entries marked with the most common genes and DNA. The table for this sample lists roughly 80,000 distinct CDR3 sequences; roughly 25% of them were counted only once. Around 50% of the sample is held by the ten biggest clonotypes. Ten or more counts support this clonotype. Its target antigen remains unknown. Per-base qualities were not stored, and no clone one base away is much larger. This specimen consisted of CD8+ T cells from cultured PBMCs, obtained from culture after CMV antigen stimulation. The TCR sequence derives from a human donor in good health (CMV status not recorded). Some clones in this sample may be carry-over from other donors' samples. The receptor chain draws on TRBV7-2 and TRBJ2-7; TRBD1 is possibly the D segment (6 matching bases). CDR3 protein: CASSLGSQRGDIHSFSYEQYF. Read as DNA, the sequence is TGTGCCAGCAGCTTAGGGTCCCAGAGAGGGGACATTCACTCCTTCTCCTACGAGCAGTACTTC.